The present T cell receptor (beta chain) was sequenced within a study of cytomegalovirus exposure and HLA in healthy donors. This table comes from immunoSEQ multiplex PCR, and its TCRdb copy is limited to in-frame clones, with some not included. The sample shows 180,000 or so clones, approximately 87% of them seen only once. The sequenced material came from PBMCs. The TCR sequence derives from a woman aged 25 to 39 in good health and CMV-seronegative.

The CDR3 is CASSSPVGALSGNTIYF. The CDR3 nucleotides read TGTGCCAGCAGTTCACCCGTAGGGGCCCTTTCTGGAAACACCATATATTTT. The J gene is TRBJ1-3, the V gene TRBV2; weak D call: TRBD1 (5 bases). Trimming shortened V by 5 bases and J by 1 base, and 18 bases separated the two germline ends. In germline, CDR1 is SNHLY, CDR2 FYNNEI. This CDR3 is 17 amino acids long.